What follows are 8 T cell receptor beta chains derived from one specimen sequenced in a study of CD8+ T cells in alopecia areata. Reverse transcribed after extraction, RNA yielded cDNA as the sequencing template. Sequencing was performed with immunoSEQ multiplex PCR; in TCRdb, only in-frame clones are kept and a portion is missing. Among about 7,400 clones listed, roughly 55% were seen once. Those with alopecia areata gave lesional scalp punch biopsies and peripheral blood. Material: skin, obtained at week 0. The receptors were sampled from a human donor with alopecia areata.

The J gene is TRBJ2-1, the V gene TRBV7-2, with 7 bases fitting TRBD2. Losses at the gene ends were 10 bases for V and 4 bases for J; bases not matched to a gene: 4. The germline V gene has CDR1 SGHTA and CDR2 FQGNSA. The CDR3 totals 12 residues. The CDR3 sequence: CATREAYNEQFF. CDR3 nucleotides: TGTGCCACCCGGGAGGCTTACAATGAGCAGTTCTTC.

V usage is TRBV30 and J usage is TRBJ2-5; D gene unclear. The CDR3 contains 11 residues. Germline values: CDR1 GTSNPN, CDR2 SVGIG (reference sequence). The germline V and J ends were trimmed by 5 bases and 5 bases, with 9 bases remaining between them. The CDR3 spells CAWCFGETQYF. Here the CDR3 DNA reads TGTGCCTGGTGTTTCGGGGAGACCCAGTACTTC.

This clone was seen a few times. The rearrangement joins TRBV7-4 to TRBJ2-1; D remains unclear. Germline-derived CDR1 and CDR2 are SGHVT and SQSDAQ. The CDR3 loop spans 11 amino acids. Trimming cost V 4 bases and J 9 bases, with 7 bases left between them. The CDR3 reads CASSSMSEQFF. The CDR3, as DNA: TGTGCCAGCAGCTCAATGAGTGAGCAGTTCTTC. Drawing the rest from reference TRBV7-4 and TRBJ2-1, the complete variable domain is GAGVSQSPRYKVAKRGRDVALRCDSISGHVTLYWYRQTLGQGSEVLTYSQSDAQRDKSGRPSGRFSAERPERSVSTLKIQRTEQGDSAVYLCASSSMSEQFFGPGTRLTVL.

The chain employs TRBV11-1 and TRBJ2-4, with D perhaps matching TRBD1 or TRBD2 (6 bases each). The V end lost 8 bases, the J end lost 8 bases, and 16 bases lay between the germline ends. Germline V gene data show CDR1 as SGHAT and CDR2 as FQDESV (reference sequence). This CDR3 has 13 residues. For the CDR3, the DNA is TGTGCCAGCTTCGGGGGCTTGGGGGACATTCAGTACTTC. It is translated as CASFGGLGDIQYF.

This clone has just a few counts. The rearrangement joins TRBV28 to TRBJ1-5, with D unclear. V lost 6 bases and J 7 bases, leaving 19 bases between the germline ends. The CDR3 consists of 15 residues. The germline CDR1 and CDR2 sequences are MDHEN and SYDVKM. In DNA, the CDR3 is TGTGCCAGCAGACCGGACCTACCAATGCGGCAGCCCCAGCATTTT. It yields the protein CASRPDLPMRQPQHF.

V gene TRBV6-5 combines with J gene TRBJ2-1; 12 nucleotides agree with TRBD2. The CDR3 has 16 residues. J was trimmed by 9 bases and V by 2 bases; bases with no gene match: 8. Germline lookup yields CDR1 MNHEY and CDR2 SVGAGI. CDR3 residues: CASSYGVRLAGAEQFF. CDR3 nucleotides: TGTGCCAGCAGTTACGGAGTGCGACTAGCGGGGGCTGAGCAGTTCTTC.

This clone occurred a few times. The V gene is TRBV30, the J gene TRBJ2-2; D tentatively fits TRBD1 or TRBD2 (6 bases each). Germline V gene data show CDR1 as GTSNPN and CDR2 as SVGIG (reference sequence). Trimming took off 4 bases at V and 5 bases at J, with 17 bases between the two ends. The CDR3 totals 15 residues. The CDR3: CAWNGGRVETGELFF. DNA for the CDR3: TGTGCCTGGAATGGGGGGCGGGTAGAAACCGGGGAGCTGTTTTTT.

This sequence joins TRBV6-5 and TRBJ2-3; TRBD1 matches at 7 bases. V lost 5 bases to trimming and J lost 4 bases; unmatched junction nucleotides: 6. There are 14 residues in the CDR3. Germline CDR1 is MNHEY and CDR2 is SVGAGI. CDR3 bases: TGTGCCAGCAGTGACGGACAGGACGCAGATACGCAGTATTTT. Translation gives CASSDGQDADTQYF.